This T cell receptor (beta chain) originates from a study of blood T cell repertoires in COVID-19. About the study: Whether acute or convalescent, the COVID-19 samples came from the United States, Italy and Spain. The cDNA or gDNA used as material had been derived from T cells, B-cell-depleted T cells, or PBMCs.

Source study methods: Cell counts per sample came from amplifying reference gene primers. Method: immunoSEQ multiplex PCR; TCRdb's copy keeps in-frame clones and lacks some. V and J calls and clone size are as listed in that table; D and trimming were resolved from the DNA. The sample includes about 43,000 clones, roughly 87% of them seen just once. The CDR3 loop spans 16 amino acids. With V trimmed by 0 bases and J by 5 bases, 6 bases remained unmatched. Looked up from germline, CDR1 is SGHNT and CDR2 is YYREEE (reference sequence). This chain links TRBV5-4 with TRBJ1-2; 11 bases align to TRBD1. The clonotype originates from a woman at least 80 years old with active COVID-19. What was sequenced was peripheral blood. CDR3 in DNA: TGTGCCAGCAGCTTGGTGGGACAGGGGGAAGGGTATGGCTACACCTTC. Its translation: CASSLVGQGEGYGYTF.